These 19 T cell receptor beta chains were all obtained from the same sample, sequenced in a study of cytomegalovirus exposure and HLA in healthy donors. PCR was performed using 60 Vbeta and 13 Jbeta primers. Using immunoSEQ multiplex PCR, the repertoire was profiled, and TCRdb retains in-frame clones only, with some absent. The sample holds about 60,000 clones, 70% to 80% seen once. The sequencing input was PBMCs. These receptor sequences come from a middle-aged woman in good health and CMV-seropositive.

The V and J genes are TRBV19 and TRBJ1-1; weak D call: TRBD1 (5 bases). V dropped 8 bases and J dropped 6 bases, with 16 bases sitting between them. Germline CDR1 LNHDA, CDR2 SQIVND (reference sequence). The CDR3 runs 13 residues. The CDR3 DNA reads TGTGCCAGTCGATCACAGGCAGGTCCTGAAGCTTTCTTT. Translating gives CASRSQAGPEAFF. The entire variable domain, with the rest obtained from reference TRBV19 and TRBJ1-1, is as follows: DGGITQSPKYLFRKEGQNVTLSCEQNLNHDAMYWYRQDPGQGLRLIYYSQIVNDFQKGDIAEGYSVSREKKESFPLTVTSAQKNPTAFYLCASRSQAGPEAFFGQGTRLTVV.

The chain employs TRBV7-2 and TRBJ1-2; D possibly corresponds to TRBD1 (6 bases). The CDR3 runs to 14 residues. Per germline, CDR1 SGHTA and CDR2 FQGNSA. The ends were cut back, 4 bases at V and 2 bases at J, with 11 bases in the middle. CDR3 sequence reads: CASSSTQGNYGYTF. CDR3 bases: TGTGCCAGCAGCTCGACACAGGGAAACTATGGCTACACCTTC.

This clone was recorded only once. The gene calls are TRBV5-1 and TRBJ2-1, with D possibly TRBD2 on 7 matching bases. The V and J ends lost 7 bases and 8 bases respectively, with 22 bases between them. The CDR3 is 15 amino acids. Looked up from germline, CDR1 is SGHRS and CDR2 is YFSETQ. Written as DNA, the CDR3 is TGCGCCAGCTCTTCTGGGGGGGGGCCCCGAGATGAGCAGTTCTTC. Translated: CASSSGGGPRDEQFF.

The V call is TRBV5-1, the J call TRBJ1-4; 7 bases match TRBD1. The V segment lost 5 bases and the J segment 7 bases; nucleotides outside the gene matches: 8. The CDR3 length is 14 residues. CDR1 is SGHRS and CDR2 is YFSETQ in the germline V gene. The CDR3 region is CASSLGGRREKLFF. CDR3 nucleotide sequence: TGCGCCAGCAGTTTAGGGGGCAGACGTGAAAAACTGTTTTTT.

V usage is TRBV5-1 and J usage is TRBJ2-1; possible D gene TRBD1, 6 bases. There are 15 residues in the CDR3. Germline V CDR1 and CDR2: SGHRS, YFSETQ. Trimming removed 0 bases at V and 4 bases at J, with 11 bases between. The CDR3 bases are TGCGCCAGCAGCTTGGCTCCAGGACAGTACAATGAGCAGTTCTTC. Encoded protein: CASSLAPGQYNEQFF.

The V call is TRBV6-5, the J call TRBJ1-5; the D is unclear. CDR1 and CDR2 from the germline V gene are MNHEY and SVGAGI. The CDR3 length is 14 residues. V was clipped by 5 bases and J by 2 bases, with 10 bases between them. The CDR3 bases are TGTGCCAGCAGTCCTAGTCTGGGCAATCAGCCCCAGCATTTT. Encoded protein: CASSPSLGNQPQHF.

This chain links TRBV30 with TRBJ1-1; D remains ambiguous. The V gene's germline CDR1 is GTSNPN and CDR2 SVGIG (reference sequence). The CDR3 is 13 residues long. The ends were cut back, 0 bases at V and 4 bases at J, with 9 bases in the middle. For the CDR3, the DNA is TGTGCCTGGAGTGTAATTCCGTCCACTGAAGCTTTCTTT. Amino acid sequence: CAWSVIPSTEAFF.

This chain uses TRBV5-1 with TRBJ2-7; possible D gene TRBD1, 7 bases. Between the trimmed V and J ends, which lost 3 bases and 6 bases, there was a span of 19 bases. The germline CDR1 and CDR2 sequences are SGHRS and YFSETQ. This CDR3 has 15 amino acids. The CDR3 nucleotides read TGCGCCAGCAGCTGGGGGGACAGATCCTCCGGCGAGCAGTACTTC. Translation gives CASSWGDRSSGEQYF.

The chain is built from TRBV5-1 and TRBJ1-1; D gene unclear. In germline, CDR1 is SGHRS, CDR2 YFSETQ. The CDR3 runs 13 residues. The V end lost 6 bases, the J end lost 11 bases, and 20 bases lay between the germline ends. The CDR3, as DNA: TGCGCCAGCACCACCCCCGGGGTGCAGTCGGCTTTCTTT. Translating it yields CASTTPGVQSAFF.

This clone has just one count. The chain couples TRBV27 to TRBJ1-6; D gene ambiguous. The ends were cut back, 0 bases at V and 0 bases at J, with 9 bases in the middle. Germline loops: CDR1 MNHEY, CDR2 SMNVEV (reference sequence). This CDR3 spans 17 amino acids. The CDR3 reads CASSLSWRSSYNSPLHF. The CDR3 nucleotides read TGTGCCAGCAGTTTATCTTGGCGGAGCTCCTATAATTCACCCCTCCACTTT.

The count of this clone is one. CDR3 nucleotide sequence: TGTGCCAGTAGTATTCGGCGGGGGGGCGCGTACAATGAGCAGTTCTTC. Its protein is CASSIRRGGAYNEQFF. The chain links TRBV19 to TRBJ2-1; TRBD2 agrees at 9 bases. From germline, CDR1 is LNHDA and CDR2 SQIVND (reference sequence). The CDR3 runs to 16 residues. Losses at the gene ends were 3 bases for V and 4 bases for J; bases not matched to a gene: 7.

V usage is TRBV19 and J usage is TRBJ2-2, with 9 bases identical to TRBD1. The CDR3 runs 14 residues. The J segment lost 2 bases and the V segment lost 8 bases, leaving 3 bases of the junction unmatched. Germline CDR1 is LNHDA and CDR2 is SQIVND (reference sequence). In DNA form, the CDR3 reads TGTGCCAGTCTGGACAGGGGTAACACCGGGGAGCTGTTTTTT. Protein sequence: CASLDRGNTGELFF.

The chain couples TRBV5-4 to TRBJ2-3; 7 bases align to TRBD2. This CDR3 contains 17 residues. Losses at the gene ends were 0 bases for V and 1 base for J; bases not matched to a gene: 8. Germline CDR1 is SGHNT and CDR2 is YYREEE (reference sequence). CDR3 bases: TGTGCCAGCAGCTTGGCTGCGGCTAGCGGTGGCACAGATACGCAGTATTTT. Amino acids: CASSLAAASGGTDTQYF.

The V and J genes are TRBV11-1 and TRBJ1-2, with D perhaps TRBD1 (6 bases). The CDR3 totals 13 residues. V shed 1 base and J shed 4 bases, with 7 bases lying between them. Germline loops: CDR1 SGHAT, CDR2 FQDESV (reference sequence). CDR3 bases: TGTGCCAGCAGCTTAGGGACAGCCTATGGCTACACCTTC. This encodes CASSLGTAYGYTF.

V is TRBV9 and J is TRBJ1-1; a weak D match, TRBD1 (5 bases). From germline, CDR1 is SGDLS and CDR2 YYNGEE. The CDR3 spans 14 residues. V was clipped by 6 bases and J by 7 bases, with 19 bases between them. This chain's CDR3 is CASTLYRMGGEAFF. In DNA form, the CDR3 reads TGTGCCAGCACCTTATACAGGATGGGGGGTGAAGCTTTCTTT.

A single count supports this clone. This chain links TRBV5-6 with TRBJ2-7; D not certain. Deletions cut 4 bases from V and 6 bases from J, with 8 bases between. CDR3 length equals 11 residues. CDR1 is SGHDT, CDR2 YYEEEE, per germline. CDR3 protein: CASSGDSEQYF. CDR3 DNA sequence: TGTGCCAGCAGCGGAGATTCCGAGCAGTACTTC.

V is TRBV6-4 and J is TRBJ2-1, with 7 bases lining up with TRBD1. Germline CDR1 is MRHNA and CDR2 is SNTAGT. V dropped 6 bases and J dropped 4; count of bases not matched to a gene: 3. The CDR3 is 13 amino acids. The CDR3 is CASRGDSYNEQFF. The CDR3 region has the DNA TGTGCCAGCAGAGGGGACAGTTACAATGAGCAGTTCTTC.

This clone appeared a few times. This chain uses TRBV7-2 with TRBJ1-2; 9 bases are shared with TRBD1. This CDR3 spans 15 amino acids. V was clipped by 4 bases and J by 8 bases; unmatched bases: 11. Looked up from germline, CDR1 is SGHTA and CDR2 is FQGNSA. The CDR3 nucleotides are TGTGCCAGCAGCTCCCGAACCGGGACAGGGCACGGCTACACCTTC. It codes for CASSSRTGTGHGYTF.

The chain combines TRBV14 with TRBJ1-2; 8 bases match TRBD1. Germline V gene lookup returns CDR1 SGHDN and CDR2 FVKESK. This CDR3 comprises 14 residues. V shed 3 bases and J 6 bases; nucleotides not matched to a gene: 6. The CDR3 sequence: CASSQMADRDGYTF. CDR3 nucleotides: TGTGCCAGCAGCCAGATGGCGGACAGGGATGGCTACACCTTC.